These 14 T cell receptor beta chains came from one sample sequenced in a study of blood T cell repertoires in COVID-19. The repertoire was sequenced with immunoSEQ multiplex PCR; TCRdb's copy has only in-frame clones and lacks some. Of approximately 350,000 clones listed, roughly 90% are singletons. The sample consisted of peripheral blood. Receptors originate from a woman between 25 and 40 years old with COVID-19, enrolled during active disease.

This chain connects TRBV6-2 or TRBV6-3 to TRBJ2-3; the D gene is possibly TRBD1 (6 bases). Trimming left V 5 bases short and J 2 bases short, with 14 bases between. The CDR3 totals 15 residues. Germline CDR1 reads MNHEY; CDR2 reads SVGEGT. CDR3 residues: CASSPGQTNTDTQYF. DNA for the CDR3: TGTGCCAGCAGTCCCGGACAGACGAACACAGATACGCAGTATTTT.

The chain uses TRBV7-9 and TRBJ1-2, with D possibly TRBD1 on 6 matching bases. CDR3 size: 16 residues. V was trimmed by 3 bases and J by 6 bases, leaving 20 bases between them. Germline V lookup: CDR1 SEHNR, CDR2 FQNEAQ (reference sequence). Here the CDR3 DNA reads TGTGCCAGCAGCTTTCCCCACGAGTACAGGGTTAATGGCTACACCTTC. It codes for CASSFPHEYRVNGYTF. The whole variable domain, filled in from reference TRBV7-9 and TRBJ1-2, reads DTGVSQNPRHKITKRGQNVTFRCDPISEHNRLYWYRQTLGQGPEFLTYFQNEAQLEKSRLLSDRFSAERPKGSFSTLEIQRTEQGDSAMYLCASSFPHEYRVNGYTFGSGTRLTVV.

This sequence joins TRBV6-5 and TRBJ2-2, with 9 bases matching TRBD2. The CDR3 totals 15 residues. The J segment lost 1 base and the V segment lost 7 bases, leaving 4 bases of the junction unmatched. Germline-derived CDR1 and CDR2 are MNHEY and SVGAGI. The CDR3 loop is CASIGLALNTGELFF. DNA for the CDR3: TGTGCCAGCATCGGACTAGCGCTGAACACCGGGGAGCTGTTTTTT.

This chain joins TRBV3-1 (or the pseudogene TRBV3-2) and TRBJ2-1, with 8 bases matching TRBD2. V was pared by 4 bases and J by 7 bases, with 6 bases of the junction left unmatched. The CDR3 covers 14 residues. The V gene's germline CDR1 is LGHDT and CDR2 YNNKEL (reference sequence). The CDR3 protein is CASSLTGGLNEQFF. Here the CDR3 DNA reads TGTGCCAGCAGCCTTACGGGGGGGCTAAATGAGCAGTTCTTC.

This chain connects TRBV5-8 to TRBJ1-1, with 9 bases that match TRBD1. Germline-derived CDR1 and CDR2 are SGHTS and YDEGEE. The V segment lost 5 bases and the J segment 4 bases; nucleotides outside the gene matches: 9. The CDR3 consists of 15 residues. CDR3 amino acids: CASSSDRGRGTEAFF. The CDR3 nucleotides are TGTGCCAGCAGTTCGGACAGGGGCCGAGGCACTGAAGCTTTCTTT.

This rearrangement joins TRBV19 to TRBJ1-2; TRBD1 aligns across 7 bases. Germline V gene sequence: CDR1 LNHDA, CDR2 SQIVND (reference sequence). The CDR3 length is 15 residues. V shed 7 bases and J 3 bases; nucleotides not matched to a gene: 11. This CDR3 reads CASTPGTANYYGYTF. CDR3 DNA: TGTGCCAGTACCCCCGGGACAGCAAACTACTATGGCTACACCTTC.

The gene calls are TRBV2 and TRBJ2-3; D not certain. The CDR3 contains 15 residues. CDR1 and CDR2 (germline): SNHLY, FYNNEI. Trimming stripped 6 bases from V and 1 base from J, with 14 bases between. The CDR3 DNA reads TGTGCCAGCAGCTCGACACCGAGCCGCACAGATACGCAGTATTTT. Translation: CASSSTPSRTDTQYF.

The chain combines TRBV19 with TRBJ2-7; no clear D gene. This CDR3 comprises 12 residues. The germline V and J ends were trimmed by 4 bases and 5 bases, with 9 bases remaining between them. CDR1 is LNHDA and CDR2 is SQIVND in the germline V gene (reference sequence). Written as DNA, the CDR3 is TGTGCCAGTAGTACTACACAGAACGAGCAGTACGTC. Residues: CASSTTQNEQYV.

The chain combines TRBV11-3 with TRBJ1-2, with D perhaps matching TRBD1 (5 bases). The length of the CDR3 is 13 residues. V was cut by 1 base and J by 8 bases, with 11 bases left in between. CDR1 is SGHNT and CDR2 is YENEEA in the germline V gene. CDR3 nucleotide sequence: TGTGCCAGCAGCTTAGGTGTCGGGGGAGGCTACACCTTC. Translation: CASSLGVGGGYTF.

V is TRBV6-2 or TRBV6-3 and J is TRBJ1-1; possible D gene TRBD1, 6 bases. CDR1 and CDR2 from the germline V gene are MNHEY and SVGEGT. With 3 bases removed from V and 1 base from J, the gap between germline ends came to 9 bases. The CDR3 extends over 14 amino acids. The CDR3 DNA reads as TGTGCCAGCAGTTATTGGGACAAGAACACTGAAGCTTTCTTT. Protein sequence: CASSYWDKNTEAFF.

This clone has a single count. This chain links TRBV5-5 with TRBJ2-2; 8 nucleotides match TRBD1. The CDR3 covers 14 residues. Losses at the gene ends were 6 bases for V and 5 bases for J; bases not matched to a gene: 6. The germline V gene has CDR1 SGHKS and CDR2 YYEKEE (reference sequence). CDR3 coding DNA: TGTGCCAGCAATCAGGGGGCGCCGACCGGGGAGCTGTTTTTT. Protein: CASNQGAPTGELFF.

The chain employs TRBV13 and TRBJ2-3; 12 bases are a match to TRBD2. V dropped 5 bases and J dropped 6; count of bases not matched to a gene: 9. This CDR3 comprises 16 residues. The germline V gene has CDR1 PRHDT and CDR2 FYEKMQ (reference sequence). The DNA for the CDR3 is TGTGCCAGCAGCCGACCGCTAGCGGGGGGGGCGGATACGCAGTATTTT. Translated: CASSRPLAGGADTQYF.

As regards this clone: The sample carries other DNA sequences with the same CDR3. The rearrangement links TRBV6-6 to TRBJ1-6, with a weak D call TRBD1 (5 bases). The CDR3 loop spans 13 amino acids. CDR1 is MNHNY, CDR2 SVGAGI, per germline (reference sequence). The V end lost 2 bases, the J end lost 10 bases, and 9 bases lay between the germline ends. The CDR3 reads CASSYGGGSPLHF. In DNA form, the CDR3 reads TGTGCCAGCAGTTACGGGGGAGGCTCACCCCTCCACTTT.

The rearrangement uses TRBV5-1 and TRBJ2-3; 8 bases are a match to TRBD2. The CDR3 sequence is 16 residues long. J was trimmed by 4 bases and V by 0 bases; bases with no gene match: 7. Germline CDR1 and CDR2: SGHRS and YFSETQ. The CDR3 region has the DNA TGCGCCAGCAGCTTGGTGCCGTCGGGGGGGTCAGATACGCAGTATTTT. Amino acids: CASSLVPSGGSDTQYF. Full variable domain (remainder filled in from reference TRBV5-1 and TRBJ2-3): KAGVTQTPRYLIKTRGQQVTLSCSPISGHRSVSWYQQTPGQGLQFLFEYFSETQRNKGNFPGRFSGRQFSNSRSEMNVSTLELGDSALYLCASSLVPSGGSDTQYFGPGTRLTVL.